This T cell receptor (beta chain) was profiled in a study of glioma-infiltrating T cells after dendritic cell vaccination. About the research overall: Autologous tumor lysate-pulsed dendritic cell vaccination was given between about 2002 and 2013. The vaccine used monocyte-derived dendritic cells pulsed overnight with autologous tumor lysate. Overall study results and limits: Few patients contributed both blood and tumor specimens.

Up to 2 ug genomic DNA was used for TCRB CDR3 amplification. Assay: immunoSEQ multiplex PCR; the TCRdb copy retains only in-frame clones and omits some. Among 100,000 to 120,000 clones listed, 90% were seen once. Comment on this clone: Its antigen is undetermined.

V lost 0 bases and J lost 1, with 12 bases in between. The CDR3 extends over 16 amino acids. Per the germline V gene, CDR1 is SGHKS and CDR2 is YYEKEE (reference sequence). This sample's time point: after dendritic cell vaccination, including at tumor progression/relapse. The source was blood, collected after dendritic cell vaccination. This receptor was identified in a human donor with glioblastoma. The rearrangement uses TRBV5-5 and TRBJ2-3, with D possibly matching TRBD2 (5 bases). The CDR3 DNA is TGTGCCAGCAGCTTGGCGGGCAGCGGCCGCACAGATACGCAGTATTTT. Its translation: CASSLAGSGRTDTQYF.